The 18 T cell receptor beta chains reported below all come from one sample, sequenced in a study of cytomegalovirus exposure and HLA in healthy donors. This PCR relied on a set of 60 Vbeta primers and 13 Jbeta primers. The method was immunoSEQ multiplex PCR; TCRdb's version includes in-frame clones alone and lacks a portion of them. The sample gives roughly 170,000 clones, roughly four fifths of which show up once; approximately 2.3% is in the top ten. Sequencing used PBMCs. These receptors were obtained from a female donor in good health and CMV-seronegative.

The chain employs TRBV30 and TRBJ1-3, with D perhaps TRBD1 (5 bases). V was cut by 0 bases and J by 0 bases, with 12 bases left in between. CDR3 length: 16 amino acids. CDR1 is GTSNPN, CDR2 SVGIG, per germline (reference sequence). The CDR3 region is CAWSVGGVSSGNTIYF. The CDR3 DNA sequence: TGTGCCTGGAGTGTCGGAGGGGTCAGCTCTGGAAACACCATATATTTT.

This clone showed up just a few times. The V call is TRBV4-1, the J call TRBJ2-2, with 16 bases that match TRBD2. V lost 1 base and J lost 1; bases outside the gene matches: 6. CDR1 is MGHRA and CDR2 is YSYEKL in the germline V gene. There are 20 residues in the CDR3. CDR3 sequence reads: CASSQALGTSGRGNTGELFF. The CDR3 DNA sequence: TGCGCCAGCAGCCAAGCCCTGGGGACTAGCGGGAGGGGGAACACCGGGGAGCTGTTTTTT.

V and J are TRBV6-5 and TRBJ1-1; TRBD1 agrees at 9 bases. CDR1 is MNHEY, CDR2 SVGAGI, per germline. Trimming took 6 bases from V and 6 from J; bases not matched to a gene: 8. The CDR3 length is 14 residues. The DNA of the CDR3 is TGTGCCAGCAGATACAGGGGGCAAGGCCCTGAAGCTTTCTTT. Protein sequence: CASRYRGQGPEAFF.

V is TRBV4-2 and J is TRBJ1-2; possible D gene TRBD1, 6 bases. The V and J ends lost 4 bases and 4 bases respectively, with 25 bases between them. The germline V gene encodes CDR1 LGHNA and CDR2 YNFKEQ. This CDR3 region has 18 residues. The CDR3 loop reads CASSPQPGGRGGVYGYTF. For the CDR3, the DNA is TGTGCCAGCAGCCCGCAACCCGGGGGGCGGGGAGGGGTCTATGGCTACACCTTC.

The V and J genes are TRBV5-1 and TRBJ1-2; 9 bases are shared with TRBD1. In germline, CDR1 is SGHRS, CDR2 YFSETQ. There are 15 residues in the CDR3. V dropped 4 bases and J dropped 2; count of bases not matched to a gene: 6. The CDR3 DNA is TGCGCCAGCAGCGCCGCAGGGACAGGGAACTATGGCTACACCTTC. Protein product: CASSAAGTGNYGYTF. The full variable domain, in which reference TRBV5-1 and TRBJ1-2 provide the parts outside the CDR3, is KAGVTQTPRYLIKTRGQQVTLSCSPISGHRSVSWYQQTPGQGLQFLFEYFSETQRNKGNFPGRFSGRQFSNSRSEMNVSTLELGDSALYLCASSAAGTGNYGYTFGSGTRLTVV.

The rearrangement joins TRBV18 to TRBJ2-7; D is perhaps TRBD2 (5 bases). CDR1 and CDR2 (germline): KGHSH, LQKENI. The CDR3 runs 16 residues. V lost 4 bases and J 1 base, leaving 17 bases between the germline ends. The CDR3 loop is CASSQPGLGLSYEQYF. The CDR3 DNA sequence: TGTGCCAGCTCACAACCCGGACTCGGCTTATCCTACGAGCAGTACTTC.

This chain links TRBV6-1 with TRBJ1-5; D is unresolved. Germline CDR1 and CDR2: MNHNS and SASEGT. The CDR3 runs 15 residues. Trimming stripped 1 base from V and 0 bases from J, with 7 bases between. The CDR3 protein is CASSEGTYSNQPQHF. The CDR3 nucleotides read TGTGCCAGCAGTGAAGGTACTTATAGCAATCAGCCCCAGCATTTT.

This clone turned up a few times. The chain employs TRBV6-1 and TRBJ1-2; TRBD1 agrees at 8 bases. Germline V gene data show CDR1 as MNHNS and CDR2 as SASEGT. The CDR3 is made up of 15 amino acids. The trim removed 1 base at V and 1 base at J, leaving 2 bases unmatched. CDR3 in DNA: TGTGCCAGCAGTGAAGGAGGACAGGGTAACTATGGCTACACCTTC. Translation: CASSEGGQGNYGYTF.

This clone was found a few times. As DNA, the CDR3 is TGTGCCAGCAGCCACACAGGGACTGGGGCCAACGTCCTGACTTTC. Protein: CASSHTGTGANVLTF. The chain employs TRBV11-1 and TRBJ2-6; possible D gene TRBD1, 6 bases. V shed 5 bases and J shed 2 bases, with 10 bases lying between them. The CDR3 runs 15 residues. The V gene's germline CDR1 is SGHAT and CDR2 FQDESV (reference sequence).

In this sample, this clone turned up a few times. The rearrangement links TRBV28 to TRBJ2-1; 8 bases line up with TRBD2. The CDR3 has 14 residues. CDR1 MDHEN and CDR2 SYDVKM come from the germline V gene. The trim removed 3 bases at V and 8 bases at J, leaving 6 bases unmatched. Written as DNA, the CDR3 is TGTGCCAGCAGTTTCCAGCGGGAGTCCGATGAGCAGTTCTTC. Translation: CASSFQRESDEQFF.

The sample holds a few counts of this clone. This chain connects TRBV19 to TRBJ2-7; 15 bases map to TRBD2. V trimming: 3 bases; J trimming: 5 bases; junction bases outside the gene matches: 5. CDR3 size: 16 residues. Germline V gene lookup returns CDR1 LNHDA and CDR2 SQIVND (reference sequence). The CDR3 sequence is CASSISGTSGRHEQYF. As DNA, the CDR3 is TGTGCCAGTAGTATCTCCGGGACTAGCGGGAGGCACGAGCAGTACTTC.

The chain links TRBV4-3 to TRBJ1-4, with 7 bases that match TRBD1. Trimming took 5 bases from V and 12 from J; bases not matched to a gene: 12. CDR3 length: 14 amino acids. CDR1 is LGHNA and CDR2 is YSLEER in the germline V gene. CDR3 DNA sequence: TGCGCCAGCAGCTTCTTGACCCAGGGGGAAGAACTGTTTTTT. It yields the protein CASSFLTQGEELFF.

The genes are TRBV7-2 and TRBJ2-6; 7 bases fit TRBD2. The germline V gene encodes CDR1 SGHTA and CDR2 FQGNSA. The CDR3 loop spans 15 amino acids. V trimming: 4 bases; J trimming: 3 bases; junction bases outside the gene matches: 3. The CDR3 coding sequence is TGTGCCAGCAGCTCCCCGGGGGGTGGGGCCAACGTCCTGACTTTC. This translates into CASSSPGGGANVLTF.

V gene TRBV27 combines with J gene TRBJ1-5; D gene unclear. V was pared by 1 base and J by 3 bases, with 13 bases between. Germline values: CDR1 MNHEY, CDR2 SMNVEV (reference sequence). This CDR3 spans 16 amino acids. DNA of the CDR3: TGTGCCAGCAGTTTATACCCGACACCGGTCAATCAGCCCCAGCATTTT. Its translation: CASSLYPTPVNQPQHF.

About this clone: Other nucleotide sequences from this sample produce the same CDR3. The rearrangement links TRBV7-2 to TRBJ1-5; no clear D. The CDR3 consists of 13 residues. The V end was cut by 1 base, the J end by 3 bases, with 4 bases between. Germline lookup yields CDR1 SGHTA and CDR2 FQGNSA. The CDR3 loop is CASSLGANQPQHF. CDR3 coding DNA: TGTGCCAGCAGCTTAGGGGCCAATCAGCCCCAGCATTTT.

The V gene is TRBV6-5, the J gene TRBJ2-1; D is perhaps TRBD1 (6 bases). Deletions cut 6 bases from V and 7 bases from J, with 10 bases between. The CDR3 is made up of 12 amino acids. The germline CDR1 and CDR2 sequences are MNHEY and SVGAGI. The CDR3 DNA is TGTGCCAGCAGGGCAGGGGAGAATGAGCAGTTCTTC. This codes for CASRAGENEQFF.

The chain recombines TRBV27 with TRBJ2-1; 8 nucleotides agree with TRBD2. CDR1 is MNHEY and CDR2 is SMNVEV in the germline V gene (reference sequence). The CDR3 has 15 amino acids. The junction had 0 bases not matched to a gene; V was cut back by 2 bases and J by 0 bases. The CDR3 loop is CASSLSGSSYNEQFF. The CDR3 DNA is TGTGCCAGCAGTTTAAGCGGGAGCTCCTACAATGAGCAGTTCTTC.

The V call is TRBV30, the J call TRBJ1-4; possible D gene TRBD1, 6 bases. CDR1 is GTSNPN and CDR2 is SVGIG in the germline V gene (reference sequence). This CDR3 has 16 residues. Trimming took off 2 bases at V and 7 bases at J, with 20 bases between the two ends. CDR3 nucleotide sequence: TGTGCCTGGAGTTCACCCGGGGGGGCAGAGGGTGAAAAACTGTTTTTT. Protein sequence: CAWSSPGGAEGEKLFF.